The 17 T cell receptor beta chains listed next were all sequenced from one sample in a study of glioma-infiltrating T cells after dendritic cell vaccination. Assay used: immunoSEQ multiplex PCR; TCRdb lists only in-frame clones, some missing. There are just over 95,000 clones in the sample; about four fifths occur only once, and almost 6% lies in the top ten. The sequenced sample was blood, obtained before dendritic cell vaccination. The receptors here all came from a human donor with glioblastoma.

This clone has more than one count but fewer than ten. The CDR3 region has the DNA TGTGCCATCAAAGAGGGTGGCCAGAGCAATCAGCCCCAGCATTTT. It translates to CAIKEGGQSNQPQHF. This chain uses TRBV10-3 with TRBJ1-5, with D unresolved. The V end lost 7 bases, the J end lost 1 base, and 14 bases lay between the germline ends. There are 15 residues in the CDR3. Germline V gives CDR1 ENHRY, CDR2 SYGVKD.

In regard to this clone: The sample has other DNA sequences that encode this CDR3 too. The J gene is TRBJ2-5, the V gene TRBV5-4, with a weak D call TRBD2 (5 bases). Germline CDR1 SGHNT, CDR2 YYREEE (reference sequence). CDR3 length equals 13 residues. The V gene lost 2 bases and the J gene lost 5 bases, with 10 bases spanning the gap. The CDR3 DNA sequence: TGTGCCAGCAGCTTCAGAGGGCGGGAGACCCAGTACTTC. It yields the protein CASSFRGRETQYF.

This clone was counted between two and nine times. The J gene is TRBJ1-1, the V gene TRBV18, with TRBD1 identical over 7 bases. The germline V gene encodes CDR1 KGHSH and CDR2 LQKENI. Trimming took 3 bases from V and 5 from J; bases not matched to a gene: 9. This CDR3 is built from 15 residues. The CDR3 region is CASSPYDRVGTEAFF. Written as DNA, the CDR3 is TGTGCCAGCTCACCCTACGACAGGGTGGGGACTGAAGCTTTCTTT. Full variable domain (missing parts from reference TRBV18 and TRBJ1-1): NAGVMQNPRHLVRRRGQEARLRCSPMKGHSHVYWYRQLPEEGLKFMVYLQKENIIDESGMPKERFSAEFPKEGPSILRIQQVVRGDSAAYFCASSPYDRVGTEAFFGQGTRLTVV.

The chain joins TRBV6-5 to TRBJ2-7, with 7 bases identical to TRBD1. J was trimmed by 1 base and V by 4 bases; bases with no gene match: 4. Germline values: CDR1 MNHEY, CDR2 SVGAGI. The CDR3 length is 14 residues. CDR3 nucleotides: TGTGCCAGCAGTTCTACAGGGGCGTCCTACGAGCAGTACTTC. Translation gives CASSSTGASYEQYF.

V usage is TRBV5-1 and J usage is TRBJ2-2; D is ambiguous. From germline, CDR1 is SGHRS and CDR2 YFSETQ. The CDR3 is 13 amino acids. V dropped 0 bases and J dropped 4 bases, with 4 bases sitting between them. CDR3 in amino acids: CASSLDFTGELFF. Written as DNA, the CDR3 is TGCGCCAGCAGCTTGGACTTCACCGGGGAGCTGTTTTTT.

The V call is TRBV5-1, the J call TRBJ1-2; 9 bases are shared with TRBD1. Trimming at V came to 2 bases and at J to 8 bases, leaving 7 bases not matched to a gene. This CDR3 region has 14 residues. The germline V gene has CDR1 SGHRS and CDR2 YFSETQ. The CDR3 DNA reads as TGCGCCAGCAGCTTCGACAGGGGGGTCGGGGGCTACACCTTC. Translation gives CASSFDRGVGGYTF. The full variable domain, in which reference TRBV5-1 and TRBJ1-2 provide the parts outside the CDR3, is KAGVTQTPRYLIKTRGQQVTLSCSPISGHRSVSWYQQTPGQGLQFLFEYFSETQRNKGNFPGRFSGRQFSNSRSEMNVSTLELGDSALYLCASSFDRGVGGYTFGSGTRLTVV.

V is TRBV7-2 and J is TRBJ2-7; no reliable D call. From germline, CDR1 is SGHTA and CDR2 FQGNSA. CDR3 size: 11 residues. V was cut by 5 bases and J by 3 bases, with 5 bases left in between. CDR3 in amino acids: CASSASYEQYF. The CDR3 nucleotides read TGTGCCAGCAGCGCCAGCTACGAGCAGTACTTC.

This clone turned up a few times. The chain is built from TRBV20-1 and TRBJ1-2; D uncertain. The germline V gene has CDR1 DFQATT and CDR2 SNEGSKA (reference sequence). The CDR3 totals 11 residues. Between the trimmed V and J ends, which lost 5 bases and 2 bases, there was a span of 6 bases. CDR3 sequence (DNA): TGCAGTGCTCCGGGGAACTATGGCTACACCTTC. Residues: CSAPGNYGYTF.

The chain links TRBV5-1 to TRBJ2-2; 13 nucleotides line up with TRBD2. This CDR3 is built from 17 residues. Germline-derived CDR1 and CDR2 are SGHRS and YFSETQ. J lost 6 bases, V lost 1 base, and 6 bases had no gene match. The CDR3 region has the DNA TGCGCCAGCAGCTTGTCAGGACTAGCGGGGGCGGCCGGGGAGCTGTTTTTT. Its protein product is CASSLSGLAGAAGELFF.

This chain joins TRBV28 and TRBJ1-1, with 8 bases fitting TRBD1. Germline values: CDR1 MDHEN, CDR2 SYDVKM. The CDR3 extends over 13 amino acids. V lost 8 bases and J lost 8; bases outside the gene matches: 10. The CDR3 nucleotides read TGTGCCAGCCGTGGACAGGGAGGTTTCGAAGCTTTCTTT. Its translation: CASRGQGGFEAFF.

This clone was recorded a few times. CDR3 DNA: TGTGCCAGCAGTTTAGCGGGAGAGGCCTACAATGAGCAGTTCTTC. This encodes CASSLAGEAYNEQFF. This rearrangement joins TRBV6-5 to TRBJ2-1; 9 bases are shared with TRBD2. V was pared by 4 bases and J by 2 bases, with 3 bases of the junction left unmatched. The CDR3 consists of 15 residues. Germline V gene lookup returns CDR1 MNHEY and CDR2 SVGAGI.

The rearrangement uses TRBV30 and TRBJ2-7; possible D gene TRBD1, 6 bases. The CDR3 loop spans 12 amino acids. Germline V gene data show CDR1 as GTSNPN and CDR2 as SVGIG (reference sequence). V gave up 4 bases and J gave up 2 bases, with 9 bases separating them. CDR3 in amino acids: CAWNRDAYEQYF. The CDR3 coding sequence is TGTGCCTGGAACAGGGACGCCTACGAGCAGTACTTC.

The genes are TRBV4-1 and TRBJ2-3; a weak D match, TRBD2 (5 bases). Germline loops: CDR1 MGHRA, CDR2 YSYEKL. The CDR3 extends over 14 amino acids. V was cut by 10 bases and J by 1 base, with 15 bases left in between. CDR3 residues: CATAPGWGTDTQYF. CDR3 bases: TGCGCCACCGCCCCGGGATGGGGCACAGATACGCAGTATTTT.

The chain couples TRBV18 to TRBJ1-1, with 9 bases aligning to TRBD1. This CDR3 is built from 15 residues. Germline values: CDR1 KGHSH, CDR2 LQKENI. Trimming removed 4 bases from V and 5 bases from J; junction bases left unmatched: 8. CDR3 protein: CASSREGQGLTEAFF. CDR3 nucleotide sequence: TGTGCCAGCTCACGGGAAGGACAGGGGCTGACTGAAGCTTTCTTT.

The chain joins TRBV9 to TRBJ1-1; 7 bases fit TRBD1. This CDR3 region has 13 residues. J gave up 7 bases and V 0 bases, and 3 bases lay outside the gene matches. Germline V gives CDR1 SGDLS, CDR2 YYNGEE. CDR3 in amino acids: CASSVGAGGEAFF. The CDR3 DNA reads as TGTGCCAGCAGCGTAGGGGCAGGGGGTGAAGCTTTCTTT.

CDR3 in amino acids: CASRPLAGAETQYF. The CDR3 DNA reads TGTGCCAGCAGGCCACTAGCGGGGGCGGAGACCCAGTACTTC. The chain is built from TRBV2 and TRBJ2-5; 11 nucleotides agree with TRBD2. The junction had 5 bases not matched to a gene; V was cut back by 6 bases and J by 5 bases. Looked up from germline, CDR1 is SNHLY and CDR2 is FYNNEI. The CDR3 runs to 14 residues.

The chain has TRBV9 and TRBJ2-6; 8 bases map to TRBD1. CDR1 SGDLS and CDR2 YYNGEE come from the germline V gene. The CDR3 contains 16 residues. With 3 bases clipped from V and 2 bases from J, the junction kept 4 bases outside the gene matches. CDR3 nucleotides: TGTGCCAGCAGCGGGACAGGGTGGCCTGGGGCCAACGTCCTGACTTTC. Translation: CASSGTGWPGANVLTF.